The rows below give T cell receptor beta chains drawn from one sample of a study of blood T cell repertoires in COVID-19. The assay was immunoSEQ multiplex PCR, and TCRdb's table has in-frame clones only and misses some. The sample comprises 310,000 or so clones, approximately 86% of which are singletons, and 2% to 2.5% rests with the top ten. The specimen sequenced was peripheral blood. These receptors were collected from a woman aged 50 to 60 who had recovered from COVID-19. The CDR3 runs from the conserved cysteine through the conserved F or W. D genes are given only for firm matches. Not all rows give a size; the values are once, few, many and, for expanded clones, a class.

clone size: .
J gene: TRBJ2-7
CDR3 length: 13
V gene: TRBV27
D gene: .
CDR3 protein: CASSYRRGGEQYF
CDR3 DNA: TGTGCCAGCAGTTATAGGAGGGGGGGAGAGCAGTACTTC

clone size: .
J gene: TRBJ1-1
CDR3 length: 13
V gene: TRBV11-3
D gene: .
CDR3 protein: CASSPSGKTEAFF
CDR3 DNA: TGTGCCAGCAGCCCATCAGGGAAGACTGAAGCTTTCTTT

clone size: .
J gene: TRBJ1-1
CDR3 length: 14
V gene: TRBV6-5
D gene: .
CDR3 protein: CASRNHGVGTEAFF
CDR3 DNA: TGTGCCAGCAGAAACCACGGGGTGGGAACTGAAGCTTTCTTT

clone size: once
J gene: TRBJ2-6
CDR3 length: 18
V gene: TRBV30
D gene: .
CDR3 protein: CAWSSRGHRSSGANVLTF
CDR3 DNA: TGTGCCTGGAGTTCACGGGGACATCGGAGCTCTGGGGCCAACGTCCTGACTTTC

clone size: .
J gene: TRBJ2-7
CDR3 length: 14
V gene: TRBV28
D gene: TRBD1
CDR3 protein: CASSHRDSSYEQYF
CDR3 DNA: TGTGCCAGCAGCCATCGGGACAGTTCCTACGAGCAGTACTTC

clone size: .
J gene: TRBJ1-2
CDR3 length: 14
V gene: TRBV6-2/TRBV6-3
D gene: .
CDR3 protein: CASSYSAANYGYTF
CDR3 DNA: TGTGCCAGCAGTTACTCGGCGGCTAACTATGGCTACACCTTC

clone size: .
J gene: TRBJ1-5
CDR3 length: 18
V gene: TRBV6-4
D gene: .
CDR3 protein: CASSDSGGLSYSNQPQHF
CDR3 DNA: TGTGCCAGCAGTGACTCGGGTGGACTGTCCTATAGCAATCAGCCCCAGCATTTT

clone size: .
J gene: TRBJ2-5
CDR3 length: 18
V gene: TRBV9
D gene: TRBD2
CDR3 protein: CASSDGTSGRVRQETQYF
CDR3 DNA: TGTGCCAGCAGCGACGGGACTAGCGGGAGAGTGAGGCAAGAGACCCAGTACTTC

clone size: .
J gene: TRBJ2-7
CDR3 length: 15
V gene: TRBV6-1
D gene: TRBD1
CDR3 protein: CASSDSGTVSYEQYF
CDR3 DNA: TGTGCCAGCAGTGATTCCGGGACAGTATCCTACGAGCAGTACTTC

clone size: .
J gene: TRBJ2-7
CDR3 length: 16
V gene: TRBV7-9
D gene: TRBD2
CDR3 protein: CASSSPEGGNNYEQYF
CDR3 DNA: TGTGCCAGCAGCTCCCCCGAGGGAGGGAACAACTACGAGCAGTACTTC

clone size: few
J gene: TRBJ1-5
CDR3 length: 13
V gene: TRBV6-2/TRBV6-3
D gene: .
CDR3 protein: CASSYSLVQPQHF
CDR3 DNA: TGTGCCAGCAGTTACTCGCTAGTCCAGCCCCAGCATTTT

clone size: .
J gene: TRBJ1-5
CDR3 length: 14
V gene: TRBV5-6
D gene: TRBD1
CDR3 protein: CASSPGTGVQPQHF
CDR3 DNA: TGTGCCAGCAGCCCAGGGACAGGGGTTCAGCCCCAGCATTTT

clone size: .
J gene: TRBJ1-2
CDR3 length: 14
V gene: TRBV3-1/TRBV3-2
D gene: .
CDR3 protein: CASSQDLVVVGYTF
CDR3 DNA: TGTGCCAGCAGCCAAGATTTGGTAGTCGTGGGCTACACCTTC

clone size: .
J gene: TRBJ2-2
CDR3 length: 16
V gene: TRBV19
D gene: TRBD1
CDR3 protein: CASSKNRGANTGELFF
CDR3 DNA: TGTGCCAGTAGTAAAAACAGGGGAGCGAACACCGGGGAGCTGTTTTTT

clone size: .
J gene: TRBJ2-3
CDR3 length: 12
V gene: TRBV7-9
D gene: .
CDR3 protein: CASGESTDTQYF
CDR3 DNA: TGTGCCAGCGGAGAAAGCACAGATACGCAGTATTTT

clone size: .
J gene: TRBJ2-1
CDR3 length: 13
V gene: TRBV2
D gene: TRBD2
CDR3 protein: CATSGGQINEQFF
CDR3 DNA: TGTGCCACCTCGGGGGGTCAAATCAATGAGCAGTTCTTC

clone size: .
J gene: TRBJ1-1
CDR3 length: 18
V gene: TRBV5-1
D gene: .
CDR3 protein: CASSLGPTGSFMNTEAFF
CDR3 DNA: TGCGCCAGCAGCCTCGGCCCTACAGGGTCCTTCATGAACACTGAAGCTTTCTTT

clone size: .
J gene: TRBJ2-7
CDR3 length: 14
V gene: TRBV10-3
D gene: TRBD1
CDR3 protein: CAISKGQGTYEQYF
CDR3 DNA: TGTGCCATCAGTAAGGGACAGGGGACCTACGAGCAGTACTTC

clone size: .
J gene: TRBJ1-2
CDR3 length: 15
V gene: TRBV5-1
D gene: .
CDR3 protein: CASSLASGPNYGYTF
CDR3 DNA: TGCGCCAGCAGCTTGGCCAGCGGTCCTAACTATGGCTACACCTTC

clone size: .
J gene: TRBJ1-2
CDR3 length: 15
V gene: TRBV6-2/TRBV6-3
D gene: .
CDR3 protein: CASSSVTATMNGYTF
CDR3 DNA: TGTGCCAGCAGTTCGGTGACAGCAACTATGAATGGCTACACCTTC

clone size: .
J gene: TRBJ2-6
CDR3 length: 19
V gene: TRBV9
D gene: TRBD1
CDR3 protein: CASSAPPWTGASGANVLTF
CDR3 DNA: TGTGCCAGCAGCGCCCCCCCCTGGACAGGAGCCTCTGGGGCCAACGTCCTGACTTTC

clone size: .
J gene: TRBJ2-1
CDR3 length: 15
V gene: TRBV13
D gene: TRBD1
CDR3 protein: CASSFPGQAVNEQFF
CDR3 DNA: TGTGCCAGCAGCTTTCCTGGACAGGCGGTAAATGAGCAGTTCTTC

clone size: many
J gene: TRBJ2-2
CDR3 length: 16
V gene: TRBV4-3
D gene: .
CDR3 protein: CASSQEPGLDTGELFF
CDR3 DNA: TGCGCCAGCAGCCAAGAGCCAGGGCTAGATACCGGGGAGCTGTTTTTT

clone size: .
J gene: TRBJ1-2
CDR3 length: 19
V gene: TRBV18
D gene: TRBD1
CDR3 protein: CASSPLRRTGVSPNYGYTF
CDR3 DNA: TGTGCCAGCTCACCACTACGGCGGACAGGGGTCTCTCCTAACTATGGCTACACCTTC

clone size: .
J gene: TRBJ1-3
CDR3 length: 15
V gene: TRBV5-1
D gene: .
CDR3 protein: CASSLQQGTGNTIYF
CDR3 DNA: TGCGCCAGCAGCTTGCAGCAGGGCACTGGAAACACCATATATTTT

clone size: .
J gene: TRBJ1-6
CDR3 length: 14
V gene: TRBV23-1
D gene: .
CDR3 protein: CASSRRHYNSPLHF
CDR3 DNA: TGCGCCAGCAGTCGTAGACATTATAATTCACCCCTCCACTTT

clone size: .
J gene: TRBJ1-2
CDR3 length: 15
V gene: TRBV28
D gene: TRBD1
CDR3 protein: CASSSPARDRGGYTF
CDR3 DNA: TGTGCCAGCAGTTCACCCGCTCGGGACAGGGGTGGCTACACCTTC

clone size: .
J gene: TRBJ2-5
CDR3 length: 11
V gene: TRBV20-1
D gene: .
CDR3 protein: CSASHRETQYF
CDR3 DNA: TGCAGTGCTAGCCACAGGGAGACCCAGTACTTC

clone size: .
J gene: TRBJ2-7
CDR3 length: 13
V gene: TRBV2
D gene: .
CDR3 protein: CASTGGAEYEQYF
CDR3 DNA: TGTGCCAGCACCGGTGGGGCCGAGTACGAGCAGTACTTC

clone size: .
J gene: TRBJ1-1
CDR3 length: 14
V gene: TRBV5-4
D gene: TRBD1
CDR3 protein: CASSWDRGGTEAFF
CDR3 DNA: TGTGCCAGCAGCTGGGACAGGGGGGGCACTGAAGCTTTCTTT

clone size: .
J gene: TRBJ1-1
CDR3 length: 11
V gene: TRBV24-1
D gene: .
CDR3 protein: CATRRGEQAFF
CDR3 DNA: TGTGCCACCAGGCGGGGGGAGCAAGCTTTCTTT

clone size: .
J gene: TRBJ2-1
CDR3 length: 15
V gene: TRBV28
D gene: TRBD2
CDR3 protein: CASTITSGRHNEQFF
CDR3 DNA: TGTGCCAGCACGATAACTAGCGGGCGCCACAATGAGCAGTTCTTC

clone size: .
J gene: TRBJ1-2
CDR3 length: 14
V gene: TRBV2
D gene: TRBD1
CDR3 protein: CASREETGKPGYTF
CDR3 DNA: TGTGCCAGCAGAGAAGAGACAGGGAAGCCTGGCTACACCTTC

clone size: .
J gene: TRBJ2-7
CDR3 length: 14
V gene: TRBV9
D gene: TRBD2
CDR3 protein: CASSPVVAGGEQYF
CDR3 DNA: TGTGCCAGCAGCCCCGTGGTAGCGGGAGGTGAGCAGTACTTC

clone size: once
J gene: TRBJ2-2
CDR3 length: 12
V gene: TRBV7-9
D gene: .
CDR3 protein: CASSRHPGELFF
CDR3 DNA: TGTGCCAGCAGCAGACATCCCGGGGAGCTGTTTTTT

clone size: .
J gene: TRBJ1-6
CDR3 length: 18
V gene: TRBV5-1
D gene: .
CDR3 protein: CASSLALLGSSYNSPLHF
CDR3 DNA: TGCGCCAGCAGCTTGGCCTTGCTGGGGAGCTCCTATAATTCACCCCTCCACTTT

clone size: .
J gene: TRBJ1-2
CDR3 length: 15
V gene: TRBV6-4
D gene: .
CDR3 protein: CASSPDNALNYGYTF
CDR3 DNA: TGTGCCAGCAGTCCAGACAACGCGCTTAACTATGGCTACACCTTC

clone size: .
J gene: TRBJ2-7
CDR3 length: 12
V gene: TRBV28
D gene: .
CDR3 protein: CASSPYSYEQYF
CDR3 DNA: TGTGCCAGCAGCCCCTATAGCTACGAGCAGTACTTC

clone size: .
J gene: TRBJ1-5
CDR3 length: 15
V gene: TRBV9
D gene: .
CDR3 protein: CASSVGQAINQPQHF
CDR3 DNA: TGTGCCAGCAGCGTAGGACAGGCGATAAATCAGCCCCAGCATTTT

clone size: .
J gene: TRBJ2-5
CDR3 length: 17
V gene: TRBV9
D gene: TRBD2
CDR3 protein: CASSPCKGGGAQETQYF
CDR3 DNA: TGTGCCAGCAGCCCCTGCAAAGGCGGGGGGGCTCAAGAGACCCAGTACTTC

clone size: .
J gene: TRBJ2-4
CDR3 length: 16
V gene: TRBV5-4
D gene: TRBD1
CDR3 protein: CASSFSGTGSLGIQYF
CDR3 DNA: TGTGCCAGCAGCTTCTCCGGGACAGGGAGCCTGGGAATTCAGTACTTC

clone size: .
J gene: TRBJ2-1
CDR3 length: 15
V gene: TRBV4-3
D gene: TRBD2
CDR3 protein: CASSRDVAGAYRQFF
CDR3 DNA: TGCGCCAGCAGCCGGGACGTAGCGGGAGCATATCGGCAGTTCTTC

clone size: .
J gene: TRBJ2-4
CDR3 length: 15
V gene: TRBV25-1
D gene: TRBD2
CDR3 protein: CASSDHGGDGGIQYF
CDR3 DNA: TGTGCCAGCAGTGATCATGGGGGGGATGGGGGCATTCAGTACTTC

clone size: .
J gene: TRBJ1-4
CDR3 length: 15
V gene: TRBV9
D gene: .
CDR3 protein: CASSPRGASGEKLFF
CDR3 DNA: TGTGCCAGCAGCCCCCGGGGGGCAAGCGGAGAAAAACTGTTTTTT

clone size: .
J gene: TRBJ2-3
CDR3 length: 18
V gene: TRBV6-4
D gene: .
CDR3 protein: CASSDSGVNLGGRNTQYF
CDR3 DNA: TGTGCCAGCAGTGACTCAGGAGTAAATCTAGGGGGTAGGAATACGCAGTATTTT

clone size: .
J gene: TRBJ2-7
CDR3 length: 11
V gene: TRBV28
D gene: .
CDR3 protein: CASSFIHEQYF
CDR3 DNA: TGTGCCAGCAGTTTTATCCACGAGCAGTACTTC

clone size: .
J gene: TRBJ2-7
CDR3 length: 15
V gene: TRBV6-5
D gene: .
CDR3 protein: CASSYSSGESYEQYF
CDR3 DNA: TGTGCCAGCAGTTACTCGTCAGGGGAGTCCTACGAGCAGTACTTC

clone size: .
J gene: TRBJ1-1
CDR3 length: 10
V gene: TRBV30
D gene: .
CDR3 protein: CAWSTAVAFF
CDR3 DNA: TGTGCCTGGAGTACTGCGGTGGCTTTCTTT

clone size: .
J gene: TRBJ2-7
CDR3 length: 13
V gene: TRBV24-1
D gene: .
CDR3 protein: CATPKDSFYEQYF
CDR3 DNA: TGTGCCACCCCTAAGGACAGTTTTTACGAGCAGTACTTC

clone size: once
J gene: TRBJ1-1
CDR3 length: 14
V gene: TRBV5-4
D gene: TRBD1
CDR3 protein: CASSPGQRNTEAFF
CDR3 DNA: TGTGCCAGCAGCCCGGGACAGAGGAACACTGAAGCTTTCTTT